The rows below give T cell receptor beta chains drawn from one sample of a study of sequential checkpoint blockade in melanoma. Profiled with immunoSEQ multiplex PCR; TCRdb holds only in-frame clones, not every one. The sample includes around 12,000 clones, approximately 67% of them seen just once. Sample: CD8+ T cells sorted from blood (inferred from file names), taken from a patient given nivolumab and ipilimumab in sequence. The receptors shown here come from a human donor with melanoma. Each CDR3 is given with its conserved first and last residue. Fields, in order: D gene, J gene, clone size, V gene, CDR3 protein, CDR3 DNA. The D gene is left open where the match is weak. Not every row has a clone size; where given, it reads once, few, many or a size class.

TRBD2 TRBJ2-1 NA TRBV29-1 CSVRGTSGSHYNEQFF TGCAGCGTCCGAGGGACTAGCGGAAGCCACTACAATGAGCAGTTCTTC
NA TRBJ1-2 NA TRBV6-5 CASSPVGGFGYTF TGTGCCAGCAGCCCAGTGGGGGGATTCGGCTACACCTTC
TRBD1 TRBJ2-7 few TRBV25-1 CASSAGTGRSYEQYF TGTGCCAGCAGTGCGGGGACAGGTCGTTCCTACGAGCAGTACTTC
TRBD2 TRBJ2-1 NA TRBV5-5 CASSLSGRGLADVDEQFF TGTGCCAGCAGCTTGTCGGGACGGGGACTAGCGGACGTCGATGAGCAGTTCTTC
NA TRBJ2-1 NA TRBV4-3 CASSQGISAGSYNEQFF TGCGCCAGCAGCCAAGGTATCTCGGCGGGCTCCTACAATGAGCAGTTCTTC
NA TRBJ1-6 NA TRBV4-3 CASSQDREYSPLHF TGCGCCAGCAGCCAAGACAGGGAATATTCACCCCTCCACTTT
TRBD1 TRBJ2-5 NA TRBV27 CASSPGQGFETQYF TGTGCCAGCAGCCCGGGACAGGGTTTTGAGACCCAGTACTTC
TRBD1 TRBJ1-1 NA TRBV5-1 CASRPTGDTEAFF TGCGCCAGCAGACCGACAGGGGACACTGAAGCTTTCTTT
TRBD2 TRBJ2-7 NA TRBV28 CASSLAGGQNEQYF TGTGCCAGCAGTTTAGCGGGAGGGCAAAATGAGCAGTACTTC
TRBD2 TRBJ2-3 NA TRBV28 CASRRTSGRGDTQYF TGTGCCAGCAGAAGGACTAGCGGTCGTGGGGATACGCAGTATTTT
NA TRBJ2-5 few TRBV7-8 CASSLVPRGKTQYF TGTGCCAGCAGCTTAGTCCCTCGAGGAAAGACCCAGTACTTC
NA TRBJ2-1 NA TRBV27 CASSLEGAVYNEQFF TGTGCCAGCAGTTTGGAGGGAGCGGTCTACAATGAGCAGTTCTTC
TRBD1 TRBJ1-2 medium-sized TRBV9 CASSPGPDRGNYGYTF TGTGCCAGCAGCCCCGGGCCGGACAGGGGGAACTATGGCTACACCTTC
NA TRBJ1-2 few TRBV7-9 CASSLVLGALGYTF TGTGCCAGCAGCTTAGTTCTAGGGGCCTTGGGCTACACCTTC
NA TRBJ1-2 NA TRBV27 CASRTGGGLQYGYTF TGTGCCAGCAGAACGGGGGGCGGTCTACAATATGGCTACACCTTC
NA TRBJ1-3 NA TRBV27 CASSIGGPGNTIYF TGTGCCAGCAGTATAGGGGGTCCTGGAAACACCATATATTTT
NA TRBJ1-5 NA TRBV4-1 CASSQDGGTGNQPQHF TGCGCCAGCAGCCAAGATGGCGGTACCGGCAATCAGCCCCAGCATTTT